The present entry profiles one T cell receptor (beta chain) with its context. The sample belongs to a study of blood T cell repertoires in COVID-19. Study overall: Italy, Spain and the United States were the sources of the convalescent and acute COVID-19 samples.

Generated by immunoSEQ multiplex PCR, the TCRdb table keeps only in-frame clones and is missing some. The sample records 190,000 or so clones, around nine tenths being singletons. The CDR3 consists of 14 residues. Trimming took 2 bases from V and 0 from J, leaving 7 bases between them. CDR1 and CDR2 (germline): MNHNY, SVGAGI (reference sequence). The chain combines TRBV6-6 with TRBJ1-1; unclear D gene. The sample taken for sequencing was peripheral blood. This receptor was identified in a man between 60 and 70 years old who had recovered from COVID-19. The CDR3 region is CASSYRGVNTEAFF. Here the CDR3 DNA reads TGTGCCAGCAGTTACCGGGGAGTGAACACTGAAGCTTTCTTT.